A selection of T cell receptor beta chains follows, all from one sample in a study of T cells in Graves' hyperthyroidism and ophthalmopathy. TCRdb used MiXCR to reprocess the multiplex PCR reads, holding one entry per CDR3 protein. The table has a few hundred thousand distinct CDR3 sequences, 12% to 15% seen once. Sequenced input: blood. These receptors were taken from a woman in her late teens or twenties with Graves' hyperthyroidism. CDR3s include the opening cysteine and the closing phenylalanine or tryptophan. Fields, in order: D gene, V gene, clone size, J gene, CDR3 protein, CDR3 DNA. D genes are given only for firm matches. Clone size, where shown, is once, few, many, or a class for clones that have expanded.

D gene: NA; V gene: TRBV28; clone size: many; J gene: TRBJ2-7; CDR3 protein: CASTGVRYEQYF; CDR3 DNA: TGTGCCAGCACTGGGGTGCGGTACGAGCAGTACTTC
D gene: NA; V gene: TRBV2; clone size: many; J gene: TRBJ1-1; CDR3 protein: CASMAERNTEAFF; CDR3 DNA: TGTGCCAGCATGGCGGAAAGGAACACTGAAGCTTTCTTT
D gene: NA; V gene: TRBV10-1; clone size: few; J gene: TRBJ1-2; CDR3 protein: CASSPVQGSGYTF; CDR3 DNA: TGCGCCAGCAGTCCGGTACAGGGAAGTGGCTACACCTTC
D gene: NA; V gene: TRBV6-2/TRBV6-3; clone size: NA; J gene: TRBJ1-3; CDR3 protein: CASSSETDYSGNTIYF; CDR3 DNA: TGTGCCAGCAGTTCCGAGACGGACTACTCTGGAAACACCATATATTTT
D gene: NA; V gene: TRBV2; clone size: many; J gene: TRBJ2-5; CDR3 protein: CASSETQYQETQYF; CDR3 DNA: TGTGCCAGCAGTGAGACACAGTACCAAGAGACCCAGTACTTC
D gene: TRBD1; V gene: TRBV5-1; clone size: NA; J gene: TRBJ2-5; CDR3 protein: CASSLSQGEETQYF; CDR3 DNA: TGCGCCAGCAGCTTATCACAGGGGGAAGAGACCCAGTACTTC
D gene: TRBD1; V gene: TRBV28; clone size: many; J gene: TRBJ2-7; CDR3 protein: CASSPGQGAHEQYF; CDR3 DNA: TGTGCCAGCAGTCCGGGACAGGGGGCCCACGAGCAGTACTTC
D gene: NA; V gene: TRBV20-1; clone size: few; J gene: TRBJ1-1; CDR3 protein: CSARDISDPTGEAFF; CDR3 DNA: TGCAGTGCTAGAGACATTTCGGACCCGACCGGTGAAGCTTTCTTT
D gene: NA; V gene: TRBV3-1; clone size: NA; J gene: TRBJ2-3; CDR3 protein: CASSHERSTDTQYF; CDR3 DNA: TGTGCCAGCAGCCACGAACGGAGCACAGATACGCAGTATTTT
D gene: TRBD2; V gene: TRBV2; clone size: NA; J gene: TRBJ2-7; CDR3 protein: CASSATSGTYEQYF; CDR3 DNA: TGTGCCAGCAGTGCGACTAGCGGTACCTACGAGCAGTACTTC
D gene: TRBD2; V gene: TRBV10-3; clone size: many; J gene: TRBJ2-1; CDR3 protein: CAIRLSGKSVGEQFF; CDR3 DNA: TGTGCCATCAGATTAAGCGGGAAGAGTGTTGGTGAGCAGTTCTTC
D gene: TRBD2; V gene: TRBV27; clone size: few; J gene: TRBJ2-3; CDR3 protein: CASRPGLGVDTQYF; CDR3 DNA: TGTGCCAGCAGACCCGGACTAGGGGTGGATACGCAGTATTTT
D gene: NA; V gene: TRBV5-5; clone size: many; J gene: TRBJ1-1; CDR3 protein: CASSPWTVNTEAFF; CDR3 DNA: TGTGCCAGCAGCCCCTGGACAGTGAACACTGAAGCTTTCTTT
D gene: NA; V gene: TRBV24-1; clone size: many; J gene: TRBJ2-2; CDR3 protein: CATSDLRNTGELFF; CDR3 DNA: TGTGCCACCAGTGACCTTCGTAACACCGGGGAGCTGTTTTTT
D gene: NA; V gene: TRBV5-1; clone size: many; J gene: TRBJ2-2; CDR3 protein: CASSLVVGELFF; CDR3 DNA: TGCGCCAGCAGCTTGGTGGTCGGGGAGCTGTTTTTT
D gene: TRBD2; V gene: TRBV14; clone size: NA; J gene: TRBJ2-1; CDR3 protein: CASSQGLAGGRYNEQFF; CDR3 DNA: TGTGCCAGCAGCCAAGGACTAGCGGGAGGGAGATACAATGAGCAGTTCTTC
D gene: NA; V gene: TRBV7-9; clone size: many; J gene: TRBJ2-7; CDR3 protein: CASSLAGTYGEQYF; CDR3 DNA: TGTGCCAGCAGCTTAGCGGGGACTTACGGCGAGCAGTACTTC
D gene: TRBD2; V gene: TRBV20-1; clone size: many; J gene: TRBJ2-7; CDR3 protein: CSARDVRTSGIFDEQYF; CDR3 DNA: TGCAGTGCTAGAGACGTTAGGACTAGCGGGATTTTCGACGAGCAGTACTTC
D gene: TRBD2; V gene: TRBV12-3/TRBV12-4; clone size: many; J gene: TRBJ2-7; CDR3 protein: CASSFSAGANEQYF; CDR3 DNA: TGTGCCAGCAGTTTTTCAGCGGGAGCGAACGAGCAGTACTTC
D gene: TRBD2; V gene: TRBV20-1; clone size: many; J gene: TRBJ2-1; CDR3 protein: CSARTSGRVSSYNEQFF; CDR3 DNA: TGCAGTGCAAGGACTAGCGGGAGAGTGAGCTCCTACAATGAGCAGTTCTTC
D gene: TRBD2; V gene: TRBV5-1; clone size: many; J gene: TRBJ2-1; CDR3 protein: CASSLVASGSSYNEQFF; CDR3 DNA: TGCGCCAGCAGCTTGGTGGCTAGCGGTAGCTCCTACAATGAGCAGTTCTTC
D gene: TRBD2; V gene: TRBV5-1; clone size: many; J gene: TRBJ2-7; CDR3 protein: CASSQTTSGSSEQYF; CDR3 DNA: TGCGCCAGCAGCCAGACGACTAGCGGGAGTTCCGAGCAGTACTTC
D gene: NA; V gene: TRBV20-1; clone size: few; J gene: TRBJ1-6; CDR3 protein: CSARDPSHSPLHF; CDR3 DNA: TGCAGTGCTAGAGACCCTTCTCATTCACCCCTCCACTTT
D gene: TRBD2; V gene: TRBV6-1; clone size: many; J gene: TRBJ2-7; CDR3 protein: CASRSGTSGHLREQYF; CDR3 DNA: TGTGCCAGCAGATCCGGGACTAGCGGACATCTTCGTGAGCAGTACTTC
D gene: TRBD1; V gene: TRBV2; clone size: many; J gene: TRBJ2-5; CDR3 protein: CASSRDRRSQETQYF; CDR3 DNA: TGTGCCAGCAGTCGGGACAGACGCTCCCAAGAGACCCAGTACTTC
D gene: TRBD1; V gene: TRBV6-5; clone size: NA; J gene: TRBJ1-1; CDR3 protein: CASSWGGQGYTEAFF; CDR3 DNA: TGTGCCAGCAGTTGGGGGGGACAGGGGTACACTGAAGCTTTCTTT
D gene: NA; V gene: TRBV28; clone size: many; J gene: TRBJ1-3; CDR3 protein: CASSFRGNTIYF; CDR3 DNA: TGTGCCAGCAGTTTTCGGGGAAACACCATATATTTT
D gene: NA; V gene: TRBV3-1; clone size: many; J gene: TRBJ2-1; CDR3 protein: CASSQDLDFYNEQFF; CDR3 DNA: TGTGCCAGCAGCCAAGATCTGGACTTTTACAATGAGCAGTTCTTC
D gene: TRBD2; V gene: TRBV20-1; clone size: few; J gene: TRBJ2-1; CDR3 protein: CSAGLGTDEQFF; CDR3 DNA: TGCAGTGCTGGACTAGGTACAGATGAGCAGTTCTTC
D gene: TRBD1; V gene: TRBV19; clone size: NA; J gene: TRBJ1-2; CDR3 protein: CASSGTVHSYGYTF; CDR3 DNA: TGTGCCAGTAGTGGGACAGTCCATAGCTATGGCTACACCTTC
D gene: NA; V gene: TRBV5-1; clone size: many; J gene: TRBJ1-1; CDR3 protein: CASSLEGGPEAFF; CDR3 DNA: TGCGCCAGCAGCTTGGAGGGAGGTCCTGAAGCTTTCTTT
D gene: NA; V gene: TRBV3-1; clone size: NA; J gene: TRBJ2-7; CDR3 protein: CASSQDEDSSYEQYF; CDR3 DNA: TGTGCCAGCAGCCAAGATGAAGACAGCTCCTACGAGCAGTACTTC
D gene: NA; V gene: TRBV29-1; clone size: many; J gene: TRBJ2-7; CDR3 protein: CSVEGSGGEQYF; CDR3 DNA: TGCAGCGTTGAAGGGTCGGGCGGGGAGCAGTACTTC
D gene: TRBD1; V gene: TRBV2; clone size: many; J gene: TRBJ1-1; CDR3 protein: CASSEGGQGVVGLNTEAFF; CDR3 DNA: TGTGCCAGCAGTGAAGGGGGACAGGGTGTCGTAGGACTGAACACTGAAGCTTTCTTT
D gene: NA; V gene: TRBV5-6; clone size: few; J gene: TRBJ2-5; CDR3 protein: CASSLALQPRQETQYF; CDR3 DNA: TGTGCCAGCAGCTTGGCCTTACAGCCCCGCCAAGAGACCCAGTACTTC
D gene: NA; V gene: TRBV6-2/TRBV6-3; clone size: many; J gene: TRBJ2-7; CDR3 protein: CASSYSILGSYEQYF; CDR3 DNA: TGTGCCAGCAGTTACTCTATTCTCGGCTCCTACGAGCAGTACTTC
D gene: TRBD2; V gene: TRBV6-2/TRBV6-3; clone size: few; J gene: TRBJ2-3; CDR3 protein: CASRPTSGGYTDTQYF; CDR3 DNA: TGTGCCAGCAGGCCGACTAGCGGGGGATACACAGATACGCAGTATTTT
D gene: TRBD1; V gene: TRBV7-8; clone size: many; J gene: TRBJ1-2; CDR3 protein: CASSSIDRDGYTF; CDR3 DNA: TGTGCCAGCAGCTCCATTGACAGGGATGGCTACACCTTC
D gene: NA; V gene: TRBV10-3; clone size: NA; J gene: TRBJ2-1; CDR3 protein: CATYNYNEQFF; CDR3 DNA: TGTGCCACCTATAACTACAATGAGCAGTTCTTC
D gene: TRBD1; V gene: TRBV30; clone size: few; J gene: TRBJ2-6; CDR3 protein: CAWSRQGAPGPNVLTF; CDR3 DNA: TGTGCCTGGAGTAGGCAGGGGGCCCCTGGGCCCAACGTCCTGACTTTC
D gene: NA; V gene: TRBV4-1; clone size: few; J gene: TRBJ2-1; CDR3 protein: CASSPGGGPWRLSYNEQFF; CDR3 DNA: TGCGCCAGCAGCCCAGGGGGAGGACCGTGGAGGTTATCCTACAATGAGCAGTTCTTC
D gene: NA; V gene: TRBV6-5; clone size: once; J gene: TRBJ1-1; CDR3 protein: CASSYGRGRVDSTEAFF; CDR3 DNA: TGTGCCAGCAGTTACGGCCGGGGGCGAGTAGATAGCACTGAAGCTTTCTTT
D gene: NA; V gene: TRBV7-6; clone size: NA; J gene: TRBJ1-3; CDR3 protein: CASSQDGGGAGNTIYF; CDR3 DNA: TGTGCCAGCAGCCAAGACGGCGGGGGGGCCGGAAACACCATATATTTT
D gene: TRBD1; V gene: TRBV4-3; clone size: few; J gene: TRBJ2-7; CDR3 protein: CASSQDAAGTAYEQYF; CDR3 DNA: TGCGCCAGCAGCCAAGACGCTGCCGGGACAGCCTACGAGCAGTACTTC
D gene: TRBD2; V gene: TRBV5-1; clone size: few; J gene: TRBJ2-7; CDR3 protein: CASSRSQVAGYYEQYF; CDR3 DNA: TGCGCCAGCAGCCGATCCCAAGTAGCGGGATACTACGAGCAGTACTTC
D gene: TRBD1; V gene: TRBV28; clone size: many; J gene: TRBJ1-1; CDR3 protein: CASSPTDRGGTEAFF; CDR3 DNA: TGTGCCAGCAGCCCTACCGACAGGGGAGGCACTGAAGCTTTCTTT
D gene: TRBD2; V gene: TRBV28; clone size: many; J gene: TRBJ2-1; CDR3 protein: CASSHLIAGGNEQFF; CDR3 DNA: TGTGCCAGCAGCCATCTCATAGCGGGAGGGAATGAGCAGTTCTTC